This TCR beta chain is drawn from a study of blood T cell repertoires in COVID-19. At the level of the study: Whether acute or convalescent, the COVID-19 samples came from the United States, Italy and Spain. From T cells, B-cell-depleted T cells, or PBMCs came the material, which was cDNA or gDNA.

In germline, CDR1 is MGHRA, CDR2 YSYEKL. There are 15 residues in the CDR3. V gave up 0 bases and J gave up 3 bases, with 12 bases separating them. The data were produced by immunoSEQ multiplex PCR, yet TCRdb's version contains in-frame clones alone and is incomplete. The table includes just over 650,000 clones, just under 90% detected once. Sequencing input: peripheral blood. The chain joins TRBV4-1 to TRBJ2-7; D unresolved. The receptor was isolated from a woman younger than 35 with acute or convalescent COVID-19. This CDR3 reads CASSQDPNSFYEQYF. The DNA for the CDR3 is TGCGCCAGCAGCCAAGATCCCAACAGCTTCTACGAGCAGTACTTC.